This entry is about one T cell receptor beta chain. Its antigen remains unknown. This entry comes from a study of blood T cells in healthy people across ages. General study findings and limits: In these data, TCR beta diversity tracked strongly with naive T cell percentage.

Through a sample-barcoded 5' primer and a J-beta primer mix, a second PCR was run for roughly 7 to 11 cycles. Every cDNA was tagged by a template-switch adaptor with 12 random nucleotides. TCRdb reprocessed the 5' RACE reads via MiXCR and lists one record per CDR3 protein. The sample has over 1,500,000 distinct CDR3 sequences, approximately 39% seen once. Deletions cut 5 bases from V and 2 bases from J, with 15 bases between. CDR1 and CDR2 (germline): SEHNR, FQNEAQ (reference sequence). This CDR3 comprises 15 residues. The sequenced material came from blood. The genes are TRBV7-9 and TRBJ2-5, with D tentatively TRBD2 (6 bases). The clonotype originates from a human donor in good health. The CDR3 here is CASSRSVAEQETQYF. CDR3 DNA sequence: TGTGCCAGCAGCCGATCCGTAGCGGAACAAGAGACCCAGTACTTC.